This TCR beta chain was sequenced in a study of T-cell memory formation after mild COVID-19. Overall study context: In these data, TCR clusters were largely donor specific. Study findings and constraints: Memory from before infection featured some responding clones, which suggests cross-reactive memory joined.

Of note for this clonotype: The antigen is unknown.

TCRdb reprocessed the 5' RACE reads with MiXCR, giving one entry per CDR3 protein. Of 100,000 to 150,000 distinct CDR3 sequences detected, over 15% appear once; the ten largest clones hold 4.5% to 6.5%. What was sequenced was PBMCs or a T cell subset sorted from them (not recorded which). The TCR was taken from a man between 18 and 35 years old who had mild COVID-19 (a few samples of this study predate the infection). Cell type and time point are not known.

In DNA, the CDR3 is TGTGCCACCAGTGATCAGAGACCCGGCGTCGGAGGCTACAATGAGCAGTTCTTC. The encoded protein is CATSDQRPGVGGYNEQFF. The chain links TRBV24-1 to TRBJ2-1; possible D gene TRBD2, 5 bases. Trimming pared 3 bases from V and 3 bases from J, leaving 20 bases between. Germline V gene sequence: CDR1 KGHDR, CDR2 SFDVKD. The CDR3 totals 18 residues.